This T cell receptor beta chain was sequenced in a study (dated by TCRdb to the mid-2010s). Regarding the research as a whole: The study set out to test whether tumor-infiltrating Tregs in breast cancer get recruited from blood Tregs or are instead converted in situ from other CD4+ T cell subsets.

Cells that were CD4+CD25+CD127-/low were the ones isolated as Tregs. Tregs, naive and memory CD4+ T cells from tumor, blood and ipsilateral draining lymph nodes of a few breast cancer patients underwent full-length TCR alpha and beta sequencing. Tumor tissue, along with lymph nodes from ipsilateral axillary dissection, was perfused with PBS, minced, and then digested using collagenase I and hyaluronidase. FACS confirmed that the sorted cell populations were more than 90% pure. In its sample, this clonotype was seen many times. Its target antigen remains unknown. No base quality values were provided; no much bigger clone lies one nucleotide off. Summary of the overall study and its limitations: Tumor memory CD4+ T cell TCR gene usage clustered with blood and lymph node memory CD4+ cells and lymph node naive CD4+ cells. Validation in the larger cohort was restricted to a single TCR beta V-J rearrangement rather than whole repertoires. Tumor-infiltrating Treg TCR alpha and beta sequences overlapped most with tumor naive CD4+ T cells, then with blood naive CD4+ T cells.

Full-length TCR variable regions were amplified by 5' RACE PCR using constant-region reverse primers, and then by semi-nested PCR using Nested Universal Primer A. The ReliaPrep RNA Cell Miniprep System was used to extract total RNA, which was then reverse transcribed into 5'RACE-ready cDNA with the SMARTer RACE 5'/3' Kit. Multiplex adaptors were used to barcode full-length TCR alpha and beta libraries, and the barcoded libraries were sequenced on an Illumina MiSeq. The original methods were these. For each of nine subset-tissue groups, sequencing data from the five patients were pooled, and the groups were compared by unsupervised clustering of TCR gene usage. Repertoire similarity was calculated with the Morisita-Horn index, weighting shared sequences by their contribution to each repertoire. Starting from the raw public reads, TCRdb applied fastp trimming at Q25, assembled clones with MiXCR and retained in-frame beta chains. Duplicate CDR3 protein sequences are folded into a single record with the most common DNA and genes. The V and J calls and clone size come from TCRdb's table, not from the authors' own analysis. In all, the sample holds 50,000 to 60,000 distinct CDR3 sequences, and around 20% of those were seen once. The ten top clones hold under 3.5% of the sample.

CDR1 is given as SGDLS and CDR2 as YYNGEE, both from the germline V gene. V and J are truncated by 4 bases and 0 bases respectively, leaving an intervening sequence of 8 bases. CDR3 length: 15 amino acids, cysteine to phenylalanine. Solely the CDR3 DNA is kept, with 45 bases framed from the first base. Sequencing was performed on tumor-infiltrating Tregs sorted from the breast tumor. This clonotype originated in a female donor with breast cancer. The chain couples TRBV9 to TRBJ2-6; no D gene can be assigned with confidence. The CDR3 is CASSTPDSGANVLTF. The nucleotides read TGTGCCAGCAGCACCCCAGACTCTGGGGCCAACGTCCTGACTTTC. Here the CDR3 is joined to the reference TRBV9 and TRBJ2-6 genes, and the full variable domain is: DSGVTQTPKHLITATGQRVTLRCSPRSGDLSVYWYQQSLDQGLQFLIQYYNGEERAKGNILERFSAQQFPDLHSELNLSSLELGDSALYFCASSTPDSGANVLTFGAGSRLTVL.